Given below is one TCR beta chain in context. Its antigen is unknown. Only in-frame clones appear in the TCRdb table, and some are missing; sequencing was by immunoSEQ multiplex PCR. The profile shows tens of thousands of clones, around 90% of them singletons. The record originates from a study of T cell responses to AZD1222 COVID-19 vaccine. General study results and limits: Most donors were white British, females outnumbered males, and clonal diversity was possibly underestimated.

Germline values: CDR1 SGHTA, CDR2 FQGNSA. The CDR3 is made up of 16 amino acids. V lost 2 bases and J lost 2; bases outside the gene matches: 6. The V call is TRBV7-2, the J call TRBJ2-1; 7 nucleotides line up with TRBD1. The TCR sequence derives from an adult in good health. The specimen comprised peripheral blood, sampled on day 0 of AZD1222 vaccination. CDR3 nucleotides: TGTGCCAGCAGCTTATGGGACAGTGAAGCCTACAATGAGCAGTTCTTC. Amino acids: CASSLWDSEAYNEQFF.